A single sample gave rise to the 12 T cell receptor beta chains below, sequenced in a study of T cells in women clearing cervical HPV infection. Assay used: immunoSEQ multiplex PCR; TCRdb lists only in-frame clones, some missing. The table gives more than 30,000 clones; the top ten clones make up about 1.7% of it. The material sequenced was blood buffy coat. These receptors all stem from a woman between 18 and 70 years old with a cervical HPV16 infection that either progressed to CIN3+ or cleared (not recorded which).

Note on this clone: The read ends 3 residues shy of where the CDR3 ends; the end is completed using the germline J gene. The chain is built from TRBV20-1 and TRBJ2-1; 9 bases are shared with TRBD2. Germline lookup yields CDR1 DFQATT and CDR2 SNEGSKA (reference sequence). The V gene end was trimmed by 6 bases and the J gene end by 8 bases; junction bases not matched to a gene: 11. This CDR3 comprises 14 residues. CDR3 in amino acids: CSAPGLAFNDEQFF. Partial CDR3 DNA: TGCAGTGCCCCGGGACTAGCTTTCAACGATGAG.

This clone is deemed medium-sized by its frequency. Read coverage stops 3 residues before the CDR3 terminus; the germline J gene supplies the remainder. This rearrangement joins TRBV7-9 to TRBJ2-4; TRBD1 matches at 8 bases. CDR3 length: 12 amino acids. Germline V CDR1 and CDR2: SEHNR, FQNEAQ (reference sequence). V trimming: 4 bases; J trimming: 7 bases; junction bases outside the gene matches: 0. The CDR3 reads CASSWTGNIQYF. The DNA read from the CDR3 is TGTGCCAGCAGCTGGACAGGGAACATT.

With respect to this clone: The CDR3 end is not reached by the read, which stops 3 residues before it; the germline J gene fills it in. The genes are TRBV20-1 and TRBJ2-1, with 11 nucleotides matching TRBD2. The germline V gene has CDR1 DFQATT and CDR2 SNEGSKA (reference sequence). The CDR3 sequence is 15 residues long. V shed 6 bases, J shed 4 bases, and the junction held 8 bases outside the gene matches. CDR3 DNA, as far as it was read: TGCAGTGCCCCAGGTGGACTAGCGGGTTACAATGAG. Encoded protein: CSAPGGLAGYNE. The full CDR3 protein is CSAPGGLAGYNEQFF.

Worth noting for this clone: The read terminates 3 residues ahead of where the CDR3 ends, so the germline J gene completes it. The genes are TRBV6-2 or TRBV6-3 and TRBJ2-1; 9 bases map to TRBD1. J gave up 8 bases and V 5 bases, and 10 bases lay outside the gene matches. The CDR3 contains 15 residues. The V gene's germline CDR1 is MNHEY and CDR2 SVGEGT. CDR3 protein: CASSRPGTGIDEQFF. The sequenced part of the CDR3 DNA is TGTGCCAGCAGTCGACCAGGGACAGGGATCGATGAG.

Comment on this clone: The CDR3 extends 3 residues past the end of the read, so its final part is completed from the germline J gene. The genes are TRBV7-9 and TRBJ2-4; D is undetermined. The CDR3 has 14 amino acids. Germline CDR1 reads SEHNR; CDR2 reads FQNEAQ (reference sequence). CDR3 DNA, as far as it was read: TGTGCCAGCAGCCCAACTCGATTAAACTATGGT. Protein: CASSPTRLNYG. The CDR3, in full, reads CASSPTRLNYGQYF.

As regards this clone: The read ends 3 residues before the CDR3 terminus; that terminus is restored from the germline J gene. The genes are TRBV19 and TRBJ2-3, with TRBD1 identical over 7 bases. Per germline, CDR1 LNHDA and CDR2 SQIVND (reference sequence). The CDR3 runs to 13 residues. CDR3 bases read: TGTGCCAGTAGTAACGACAGGGAAGAGACG. It specifies CASSNDREET. The entire CDR3 is CASSNDREETQYF. Drawing the rest from reference TRBV19 and TRBJ2-3, the complete variable domain is DGGITQSPKYLFRKEGQNVTLSCEQNLNHDAMYWYRQDPGQGLRLIYYSQIVNDFQKGDIAEGYSVSREKKESFPLTVTSAQKNPTAFYLCASSNDREETQYFGPGTRLTVL.

As to this clone: The read halts 3 residues ahead of the CDR3 end, with the missing end drawn from the germline J gene. V gene TRBV19 combines with J gene TRBJ2-2; 8 nucleotides align to TRBD1. V dropped 4 bases and J dropped 4; count of bases not matched to a gene: 5. The CDR3 sequence is 15 residues long. Germline assignment: CDR1 LNHDA and CDR2 SQIVND (reference sequence). The CDR3 sequence: CASSTTTGVTGELFF. CDR3 DNA (partial): TGTGCCAGTAGTACCACGACAGGGGTCACCGGGGAG.

As to this clone: The missing CDR3 end, 3 residues past where the read stops, is filled in from the germline J gene. The J gene is TRBJ1-5, the V gene TRBV30; TRBD1 aligns across 9 bases. The length of the CDR3 is 13 residues. V gave up 5 bases and J gave up 6 bases; unmatched junction bases: 5. CDR1 is GTSNPN, CDR2 SVGIG, per germline (reference sequence). This CDR3 reads CAWGTGTSQPQHF. CDR3 bases read: TGTGCCTGGGGGACAGGGACTAGTCAGCCC.

Comment on this clone: With the read ending 3 residues before the CDR3 end, the germline J gene is used to fill in that end. The gene calls are TRBV6-1 and TRBJ2-3; D might be TRBD2 (7 bases). This CDR3 contains 16 residues. Germline CDR1 and CDR2: MNHNS and SASEGT. This CDR3 is CASSAAPEGGNQPQYF. The CDR3 bases that were read are TGTGCCAGCAGTGCCGCTCCCGAGGGGGGGAATCAGCCG.

Concerning this clone: The read stops 3 residues short of the end of the CDR3; the missing end is completed from the germline J gene. The V and J genes are TRBV20-1 and TRBJ2-7; 10 nucleotides agree with TRBD1. The length of the CDR3 is 15 residues. The V and J ends lost 1 base and 5 bases, in that order; junction bases with no gene match: 8. From germline, CDR1 is DFQATT and CDR2 SNEGSKA (reference sequence). The CDR3 region is CSARAGGQGLDEQYF. The CDR3 bases that were read are TGCAGTGCTAGAGCGGGGGGACAGGGGTTGGACGAG.

As regards this clone: The DNA ends 3 residues before the CDR3 does, and the rest of the CDR3 is filled in from the germline J gene. J is TRBJ2-3 and V is TRBV7-3, with 8 bases that match TRBD2. CDR1 SGHTA and CDR2 FQGTGA come from the germline V gene. CDR3 length: 14 amino acids. The part of the CDR3 DNA that was read is TGTGCCAGCAGCTTCGGGGGGGGAAAAGAGACG. Translated: CASSFGGGKET. The CDR3, in full, reads CASSFGGGKETQYF.

To note about this clone: From the germline J gene comes the end of the CDR3, since the read stops 3 residues before it. The chain combines TRBV30 with TRBJ1-5, with D perhaps matching TRBD1 (6 bases). Per germline, CDR1 GTSNPN and CDR2 SVGIG (reference sequence). The CDR3 is 14 amino acids. V was trimmed by 7 bases and J by 4 bases, leaving 17 bases between them. The CDR3: CAFSSDRINQPQHF. CDR3 DNA (partial): TGTGCCTTTTCCTCTGACAGGATAAATCAGCCC.